This T cell receptor beta chain was observed in a study of Ad26.COV2.S vaccination and SARS-CoV-2 variants. Study overall: Doses of Ad26.COV2.S were injected into muscle once or twice, 56 days apart.

As to treatment: 15 to 20 received Ad26.COV2.S at low or high dose, single or two shots; several received placebo; per-sample allocation not given. Each sample was drawn 63 days after the first injection (of vaccine or placebo). This table comes from immunoSEQ multiplex PCR, and its TCRdb copy is limited to in-frame clones, with some not included. Of around 450,000 clones in the sample, 80% to 90% are singletons; the top ten hold over 2.5%. The specimen comprised peripheral blood, sampled in a trial of Ad26.COV2.S vaccine versus placebo. The sequence came from a person aged 18-65 years who received the Ad26.COV2.S COVID-19 vaccine or a placebo.

CDR3 region: CASSLWDRGGEKLFF. CDR3 sequence (DNA): TGTGCCAGCAGCTTATGGGACAGGGGGGGAGAAAAACTGTTTTTT. This rearrangement joins TRBV7-2 to TRBJ1-4; 11 nucleotides line up with TRBD1. The CDR3 is 15 amino acids. Germline loops: CDR1 SGHTA, CDR2 FQGNSA. V shed 2 bases, J shed 8 bases, and the junction held 4 bases outside the gene matches.